This TCR beta chain was identified in a study of T cells after yellow fever vaccination (dated by TCRdb to between 2019 and 2020). With respect to the entire study: Libraries from fractions with low cell numbers were prepared with the SMART-Seq v4 Ultra Low Input RNA kit. To follow T-cell clones before and after primary and booster YFV17D yellow fever vaccination, bulk TCR alpha and beta repertoires were sequenced over time. Two healthy male donors, one aged 18 to 29 and one aged 30 to 39 years, made up the cohort. Blood was drawn at multiple timepoints before and after primary and secondary immunization, with bulk PBMC replicates and cell subsets isolated.

Paper-wide results and their limitations: The secondary T-cell response was found to be weaker but faster than the primary response, with a peak reached on day 5 rather than on day 15. After the booster, most clones that had expanded after primary vaccination were detected again (roughly 95% of CD4 and around nine tenths of CD8), suggesting broad maintenance of memory. A small fraction of clonotypes appeared in both the CD4 and CD8 compartments, likely as a result of convergent recombination. Only two donors were included in the study, so the extent to which the findings can be generalized is limited. Because abundant contaminating clonotypes from the bulk population could be contained in FACS-sorted repertoires, computational filtering was required.

The sample was run on an Illumina NovaSeq 6000. TCR cDNA was synthesized by 5'RACE template switching, through which a universal primer site and unique molecular identifiers were introduced. Priming for cDNA synthesis came from both the TCR alpha and TCR beta constant segments. Library amplification used two PCR steps, and the second PCR step added sample barcodes and sequencing adapters. Sequencing of libraries was performed on Illumina HiSeq 2500 (2x100 bp) or NovaSeq (2x150 bp). Per the original workflow: Reads were demultiplexed and collapsed into UMI consensus sequences with MIGEC, and V(D)J alignment was performed with MiXCR. Vaccine-responding clonotypes were identified with edgeR using replicate PBMC samples, with FDR below 0.01 and a log2 fold change above 5 up to day 15 being required. Each bulk clonotype was labeled CD4 or CD8 based on which sequenced repertoire, CD4 or CD8, contained the clonotype at higher abundance. The public reads were run again by TCRdb, first through fastp at Q25 and then through MiXCR, and only productive beta chains were kept. Each CDR3 protein gets just one entry, which takes the most common genes and DNA from the rows behind it. These V and J calls originate from TCRdb's pipeline instead of the authors' own analysis. Within this sample are about 340,000 distinct CDR3 sequences, with around 4.1% of them counted one time only. Jointly, the top ten make up roughly a quarter of the sample.

The junction carries 15 bases between V and J, which are trimmed by 6 bases and 9 bases respectively. CDR1 and CDR2, per the germline V gene, are SQVTM and ANQGSEA. The CDR3 starts with the cysteine, ends with the phenylalanine, and has 11 residues. Solely the CDR3 DNA is kept, with 33 bases framed from the first base. In the case of this clonotype: Its antigen remains unidentified. Nothing much larger sits one base from this clone, and base qualities are not available.

Taken with the paper, the label for treatment or condition translates to: live attenuated yellow fever vaccine strain. Two biological replicates of bulk PBMCs were collected at each blood-draw timepoint. A standard Ficoll-Paque protocol was used to isolate PBMCs from peripheral blood. RNA was extracted with TriZol from bulk PBMCs, CD4 and CD8 fractions, and dextramer-positive and dextramer-negative fractions. The source of this sequence is a man aged 18 to 35 who received the YFV17D yellow fever vaccine. The sequence is built from TRBV29-1 and TRBJ2-7, with TRBD1 perhaps the D gene, on 6 matching bases. The specimen was PBMCs, collected 5 days after the yellow fever booster vaccination. This receptor carries the CDR3 CSVGNRDRQYF. Here is the DNA: TGCAGCGTAGGTAACAGGGATCGGCAGTACTTC.